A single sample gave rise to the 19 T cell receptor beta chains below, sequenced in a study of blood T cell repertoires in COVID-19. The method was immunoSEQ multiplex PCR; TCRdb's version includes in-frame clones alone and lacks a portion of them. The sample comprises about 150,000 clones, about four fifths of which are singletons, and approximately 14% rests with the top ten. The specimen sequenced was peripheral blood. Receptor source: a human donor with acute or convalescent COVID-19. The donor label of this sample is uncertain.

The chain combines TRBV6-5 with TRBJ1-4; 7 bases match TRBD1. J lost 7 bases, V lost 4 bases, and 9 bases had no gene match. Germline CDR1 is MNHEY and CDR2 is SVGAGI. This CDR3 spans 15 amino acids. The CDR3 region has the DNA TGTGCCAGCAGTTTCCGGACAGGACGTGGTGAAAAACTGTTTTTT. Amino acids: CASSFRTGRGEKLFF.

The CDR3 loop is CASSLALSSYNEQFF. The CDR3 DNA reads as TGTGCCAGCAGCTTAGCCCTGAGCTCCTACAATGAGCAGTTCTTC. The chain is built from TRBV11-3 and TRBJ2-1; no clear D. Between the trimmed V and J ends, which lost 1 base and 0 bases, there was a span of 7 bases. The CDR3 is made up of 15 amino acids. The germline CDR1 and CDR2 sequences are SGHNT and YENEEA. Full variable domain (rest looked up from reference TRBV11-3 and TRBJ2-1): EAGVVQSPRYKIIEKKQPVAFWCNPISGHNTLYWYLQNLGQGPELLIRYENEEAVDDSQLPKDRFSAERLKGVDSTLKIQPAELGDSAVYLCASSLALSSYNEQFFGPGTRLTVL.

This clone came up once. CDR3 protein: CASSQYRDRPYEQYF. In DNA, the CDR3 is TGTGCCAGCAGCCAATACCGGGACAGGCCCTACGAGCAGTACTTC. The chain has TRBV3-1 (or the pseudogene TRBV3-2) and TRBJ2-7, with 8 bases identical to TRBD1. V gave up 2 bases and J gave up 2 bases; unmatched junction bases: 5. The CDR3 length is 15 residues. Germline V gene sequence: CDR1 LGHDT, CDR2 YNNKEL (reference sequence).

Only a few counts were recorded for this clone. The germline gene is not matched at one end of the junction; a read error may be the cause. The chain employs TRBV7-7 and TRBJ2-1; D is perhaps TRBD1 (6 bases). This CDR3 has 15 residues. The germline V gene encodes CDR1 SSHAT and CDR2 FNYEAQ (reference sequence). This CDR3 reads CASSPGVTSSNEQFF. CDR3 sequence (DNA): TGTGCTAGCAGCCCAGGGGTGACTTCCTCAAATGAGCAGTTCTTC.

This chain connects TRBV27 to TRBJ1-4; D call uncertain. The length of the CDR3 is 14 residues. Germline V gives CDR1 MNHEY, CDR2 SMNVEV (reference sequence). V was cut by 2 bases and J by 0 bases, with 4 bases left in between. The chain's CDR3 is CASSLTATNEKLFF. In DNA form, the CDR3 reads TGTGCCAGCAGTTTAACAGCAACTAATGAAAAACTGTTTTTT.

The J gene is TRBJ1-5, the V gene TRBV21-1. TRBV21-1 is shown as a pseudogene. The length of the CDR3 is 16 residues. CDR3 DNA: TGTGCCAGCAGCAAGATGATCCGGGGAGGGAATCAGCCCCAGCATTTT. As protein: CASSKMIRGGNQPQHF.

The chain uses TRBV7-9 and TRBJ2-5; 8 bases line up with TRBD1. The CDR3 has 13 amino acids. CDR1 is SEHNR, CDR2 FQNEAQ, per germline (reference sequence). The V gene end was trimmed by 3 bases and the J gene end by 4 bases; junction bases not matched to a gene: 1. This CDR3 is CASSFGQGETQYF. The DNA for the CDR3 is TGTGCCAGCAGCTTCGGACAGGGAGAGACCCAGTACTTC.

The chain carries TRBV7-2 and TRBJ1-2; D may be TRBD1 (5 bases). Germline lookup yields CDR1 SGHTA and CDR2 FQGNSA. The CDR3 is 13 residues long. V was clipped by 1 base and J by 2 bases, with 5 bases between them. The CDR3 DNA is TGTGCCAGCAGCTTAGGACAGAACTATGGCTACACCTTC. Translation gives CASSLGQNYGYTF.

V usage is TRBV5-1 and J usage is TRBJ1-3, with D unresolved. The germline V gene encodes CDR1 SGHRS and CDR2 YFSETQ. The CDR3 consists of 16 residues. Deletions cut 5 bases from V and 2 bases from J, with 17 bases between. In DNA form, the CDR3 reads TGCGCCAGCAGACCGGAGGATCTTGCCACTGGAAACACCATATATTTT. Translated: CASRPEDLATGNTIYF.

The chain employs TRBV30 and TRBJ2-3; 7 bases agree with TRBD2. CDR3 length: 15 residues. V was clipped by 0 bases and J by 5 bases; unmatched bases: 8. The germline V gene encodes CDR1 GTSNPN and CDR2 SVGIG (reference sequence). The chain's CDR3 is CAWSVQAGRGDTQYF. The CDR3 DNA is TGTGCCTGGAGTGTACAGGCAGGGAGGGGAGATACGCAGTATTTT.

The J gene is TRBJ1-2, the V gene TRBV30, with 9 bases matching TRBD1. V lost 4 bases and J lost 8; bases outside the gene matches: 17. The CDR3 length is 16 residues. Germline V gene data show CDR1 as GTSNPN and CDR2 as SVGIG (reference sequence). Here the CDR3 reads CAWNRDRVRGFGGYTF. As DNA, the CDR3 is TGTGCCTGGAACCGGGACAGGGTGAGAGGTTTCGGAGGCTACACCTTC. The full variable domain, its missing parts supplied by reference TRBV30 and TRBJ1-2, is SQTIHQWPATLVQPVGSPLSLECTVEGTSNPNLYWYRQAAGRGLQLLFYSVGIGQISSEVPQNLSASRPQDRQFILSSKKLLLSDSGFYLCAWNRDRVRGFGGYTFGSGTRLTVV.

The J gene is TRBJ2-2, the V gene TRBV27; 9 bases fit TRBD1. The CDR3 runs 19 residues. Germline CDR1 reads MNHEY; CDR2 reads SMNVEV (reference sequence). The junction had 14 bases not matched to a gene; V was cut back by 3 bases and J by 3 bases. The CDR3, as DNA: TGTGCCAGCAGTTTTTGGGGACCGGGACAGGGTTCCGACACCGGGGAGCTGTTTTTT. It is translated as CASSFWGPGQGSDTGELFF.

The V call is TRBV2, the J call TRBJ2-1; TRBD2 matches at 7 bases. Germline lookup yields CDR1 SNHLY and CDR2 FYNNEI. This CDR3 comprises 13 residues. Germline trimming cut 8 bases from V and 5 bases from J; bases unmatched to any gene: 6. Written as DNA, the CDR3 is TGTGCCAGCTGGGGGGGAGAGGACAATGAGCAGTTCTTC. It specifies CASWGGEDNEQFF.

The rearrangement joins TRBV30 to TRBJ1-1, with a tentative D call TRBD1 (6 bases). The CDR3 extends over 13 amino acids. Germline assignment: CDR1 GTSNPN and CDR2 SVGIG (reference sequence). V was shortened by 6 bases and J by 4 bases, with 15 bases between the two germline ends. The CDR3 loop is CACSRQAGTEAFF. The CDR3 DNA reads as TGTGCCTGTTCCCGACAGGCCGGCACTGAAGCTTTCTTT.

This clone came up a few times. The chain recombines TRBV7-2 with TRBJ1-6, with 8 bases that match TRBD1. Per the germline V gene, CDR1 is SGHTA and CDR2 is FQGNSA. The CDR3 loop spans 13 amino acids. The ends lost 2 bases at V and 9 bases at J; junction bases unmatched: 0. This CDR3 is CASSLQGASPLHF. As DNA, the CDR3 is TGTGCCAGCAGCTTACAGGGGGCTTCACCCCTCCACTTT.

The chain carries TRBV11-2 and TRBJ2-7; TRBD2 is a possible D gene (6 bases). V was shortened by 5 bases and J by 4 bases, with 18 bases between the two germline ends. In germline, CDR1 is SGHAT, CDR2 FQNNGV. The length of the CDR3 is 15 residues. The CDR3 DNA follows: TGTGCCAGCAGCCCCCTCGCGGGACTCTCTTACGAGCAGTACTTC. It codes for CASSPLAGLSYEQYF.

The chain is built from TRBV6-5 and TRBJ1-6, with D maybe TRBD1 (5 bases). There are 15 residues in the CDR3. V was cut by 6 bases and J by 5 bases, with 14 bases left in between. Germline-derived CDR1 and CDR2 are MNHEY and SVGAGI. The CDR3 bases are TGTGCCAGCAGCTATACCAGGGAGGATAATTCACCCCTCCACTTT. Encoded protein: CASSYTREDNSPLHF.

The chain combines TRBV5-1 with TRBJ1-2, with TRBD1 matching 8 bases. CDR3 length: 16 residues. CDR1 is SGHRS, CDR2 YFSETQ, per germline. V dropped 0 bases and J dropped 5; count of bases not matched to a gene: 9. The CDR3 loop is CASSLAPDRAGYGYTF. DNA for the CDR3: TGCGCCAGCAGCTTGGCCCCGGACAGGGCGGGGTATGGCTACACCTTC.

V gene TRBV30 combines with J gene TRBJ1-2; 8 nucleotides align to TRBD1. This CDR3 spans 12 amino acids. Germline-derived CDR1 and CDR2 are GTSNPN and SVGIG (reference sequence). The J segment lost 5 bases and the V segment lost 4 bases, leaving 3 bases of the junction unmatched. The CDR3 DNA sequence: TGTGCCTGGACAGGGGGCTTATATGGCTACACCTTC. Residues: CAWTGGLYGYTF.